The 23 T cell receptor beta chains below were found in one sample sequenced in a study of cytomegalovirus exposure and HLA in healthy donors. PCR involved 60 Vbeta and 13 Jbeta primers. Generated by immunoSEQ multiplex PCR, the TCRdb table keeps only in-frame clones and is missing some. The sample shows around 75,000 clones, around 78% of them seen only once. Sequencing input: PBMCs. All receptors derive from a man aged 35-49 years in good health and CMV-seronegative.

CDR3 DNA: TGTGCCAGCAGCTTGGGGCCGAATGAAAAACTGTTTTTT. It encodes CASSLGPNEKLFF. The chain combines TRBV7-8 with TRBJ1-4, with D possibly TRBD1 on 5 matching bases. V lost 3 bases and J lost 5, with 7 bases in between. Germline CDR1 reads SGHVS; CDR2 reads FQNEAQ. The CDR3 totals 13 residues. The entire variable domain, with the rest obtained from reference TRBV7-8 and TRBJ1-4, is as follows: GAGVSQSPRYKVAKRGQDVALRCDPISGHVSLFWYQQALGQGPEFLTYFQNEAQLDKSGLPSDRFFAERPEGSVSTLKIQRTQQEDSAVYLCASSLGPNEKLFFGSGTQLSVL.

This chain connects TRBV5-1 to TRBJ2-5; a possible D gene is TRBD2 (6 bases). Deletions cut 3 bases from V and 1 base from J, with 7 bases between. The CDR3 is 13 residues long. Per germline, CDR1 SGHRS and CDR2 YFSETQ. CDR3 nucleotide sequence: TGCGCCAGCAGCTCGGGGGTCCAAGAGACCCAGTACTTC. The encoded protein is CASSSGVQETQYF.

The rearrangement links TRBV6-5 to TRBJ1-5; no clear D gene. The length of the CDR3 is 13 residues. Deletions cut 3 bases from V and 0 bases from J, with 3 bases between. Germline CDR1 reads MNHEY; CDR2 reads SVGAGI. DNA for the CDR3: TGTGCCAGCAGTTATAATAGCAATCAGCCCCAGCATTTT. Its translation: CASSYNSNQPQHF.

This chain uses TRBV5-1 with TRBJ1-5, with 7 bases lining up with TRBD1. Unmatched junction bases numbered 4, after V lost 4 bases and J lost 0 bases. This CDR3 region has 15 residues. CDR1 SGHRS and CDR2 YFSETQ come from the germline V gene. CDR3 protein: CASSPQGDSNQPQHF. CDR3 nucleotide sequence: TGCGCCAGCAGCCCTCAGGGGGATAGCAATCAGCCCCAGCATTTT.

The chain carries TRBV18 and TRBJ1-2; D gene unclear. V was trimmed by 1 base and J by 5 bases, leaving 11 bases between them. The CDR3 covers 14 residues. Germline V gives CDR1 KGHSH, CDR2 LQKENI. CDR3 residues: CASSPQGGGYGYTF. The CDR3 DNA reads as TGTGCCAGCTCACCACAGGGAGGAGGATATGGCTACACCTTC.

The J gene is TRBJ1-1, the V gene TRBV10-2; 7 positions match TRBD1. Germline values: CDR1 WSHSY, CDR2 SAAADI. CDR3 size: 15 residues. V trimming: 7 bases; J trimming: 3 bases; junction bases outside the gene matches: 11. The CDR3 region has the DNA TGCGCCAGCACCACCGCCACAGGGGTGGACACTGAAGCTTTCTTT. Translating gives CASTTATGVDTEAFF.

The CDR3 region is CASSPPGLPDTQYF. The CDR3 DNA is TGTGCCAGCTCACCACCCGGTCTCCCAGATACGCAGTATTTT. The V call is TRBV18, the J call TRBJ2-3; D is uncertain. Looked up from germline, CDR1 is KGHSH and CDR2 is LQKENI. The CDR3 extends over 14 amino acids. V lost 0 bases and J 4 bases, leaving 8 bases between the germline ends.

This clone has only one observation. The gene calls are TRBV30 and TRBJ1-1; no firm D call. The CDR3 loop spans 18 amino acids. CDR1 and CDR2 (germline): GTSNPN, SVGIG (reference sequence). The V end was cut by 0 bases, the J end by 4 bases, with 24 bases between. CDR3 sequence: CAWSVLRYGKERGTEAFF. DNA for the CDR3: TGTGCCTGGAGTGTACTGCGATACGGGAAGGAACGGGGCACTGAAGCTTTCTTT.

Worth noting for this clone: At one of its ends the junction is not consistent with the germline gene, which may arise from a read error. This chain joins TRBV7-7 and TRBJ2-3; 11 bases align to TRBD2. Germline CDR1 reads SSHAT; CDR2 reads FNYEAQ (reference sequence). The CDR3 is made up of 14 amino acids. The CDR3 DNA is TGTGCTAGCAGCTTTAGCGGGGGGGCAGATACGCAGTATTTT. Amino acids: CASSFSGGADTQYF.

This clone was seen once. The chain has TRBV4-1 and TRBJ1-2, with TRBD1 as a possible D gene (5 bases). V lost 0 bases to trimming and J lost 6 bases, with 11 bases between them. Germline V CDR1 and CDR2: MGHRA, YSYEKL. The CDR3 has 14 residues. The CDR3 DNA reads as TGCGCCAGCAGCCAAGATTTTGGGGCCCATGGCTACACCTTC. It translates to CASSQDFGAHGYTF.

The genes are TRBV5-1 and TRBJ1-1; D is ambiguous. The CDR3 totals 12 residues. Per the germline V gene, CDR1 is SGHRS and CDR2 is YFSETQ. Deletions cut 4 bases from V and 9 bases from J, with 13 bases between. In nucleotides, the CDR3 is TGCGCCAGCAGCCCCGATGGCACGAAAGCTTTCTTT. This sequence encodes CASSPDGTKAFF.

The V call is TRBV15, the J call TRBJ1-1; no clear D. CDR3 length: 13 residues. V lost 2 bases and J 0 bases, leaving 4 bases between the germline ends. From germline, CDR1 is LNHNV and CDR2 YYDKDF (reference sequence). CDR3 sequence: CATSRQVNTEAFF. Written as DNA, the CDR3 is TGTGCCACCAGCAGACAGGTGAACACTGAAGCTTTCTTT.

This rearrangement joins TRBV7-2 to TRBJ1-4; 9 bases are a match to TRBD1. V lost 5 bases, J lost 8 bases, and 6 bases stayed unmatched. This CDR3 has 14 amino acids. From germline, CDR1 is SGHTA and CDR2 FQGNSA. Written as DNA, the CDR3 is TGTGCCAGCAGCCGTGGACAGGGGAGGGAAAAACTGTTTTTT. It translates to CASSRGQGREKLFF.

The CDR3 nucleotides are TGTGCCAGCAGCCTGGCTGGGGGCGCATCCTACGAGCAGTACTTC. It is translated as CASSLAGGASYEQYF. This rearrangement joins TRBV7-3 to TRBJ2-7; possible D gene TRBD1, 6 bases. The V gene lost 5 bases and the J gene lost 1 base, with 15 bases spanning the gap. Germline V gene data show CDR1 as SGHTA and CDR2 as FQGTGA. This CDR3 contains 15 residues.

The chain links TRBV10-3 to TRBJ2-7; TRBD1 aligns across 8 bases. The J segment lost 5 bases and the V segment lost 3 bases, leaving 9 bases of the junction unmatched. The CDR3 loop spans 15 amino acids. Germline lookup yields CDR1 ENHRY and CDR2 SYGVKD. As DNA, the CDR3 is TGTGCCATCAGTGATACTCCTCAGGGGGCCAACGAGCAGTACTTC. This codes for CAISDTPQGANEQYF.

Only a few counts were recorded for this clone. The chain uses TRBV6-1 and TRBJ1-2; 7 nucleotides align to TRBD1. The CDR3 runs 13 residues. V dropped 6 bases and J dropped 6; count of bases not matched to a gene: 7. Germline V gene lookup returns CDR1 MNHNS and CDR2 SASEGT. The CDR3 reads CASRAGGFDGYTF. In DNA, the CDR3 is TGTGCCAGCAGGGCAGGGGGTTTCGATGGCTACACCTTC.

The V and J genes are TRBV7-2 and TRBJ2-7, with 7 bases lining up with TRBD1. CDR3 length: 14 residues. Trimming took 3 bases from V and 3 from J; bases not matched to a gene: 5. From germline, CDR1 is SGHTA and CDR2 FQGNSA. CDR3 bases: TGTGCCAGCAGCTTCGGGACAGCAGACTACGAGCAGTACTTC. Amino acid sequence: CASSFGTADYEQYF.

The chain couples TRBV19 to TRBJ1-1; 10 nucleotides agree with TRBD1. V was pared by 6 bases and J by 1 base, with 5 bases of the junction left unmatched. This CDR3 is 15 amino acids long. Germline lookup yields CDR1 LNHDA and CDR2 SQIVND (reference sequence). The CDR3 DNA reads as TGTGCCAGTAGGACAGGGGGCTCGGCGAACACTGAAGCTTTCTTT. Protein: CASRTGGSANTEAFF.

CDR3 nucleotide sequence: TGTGCCAGCAGTTTTCAGCAGGGGGGCTTCACAGATACGCAGTATTTT. Translated, it gives CASSFQQGGFTDTQYF. The V and J genes are TRBV5-4 and TRBJ2-3; the D gene is possibly TRBD1 (7 bases). In germline, CDR1 is SGHNT, CDR2 YYREEE (reference sequence). This CDR3 spans 16 amino acids. Trimming took off 5 bases at V and 2 bases at J, with 18 bases between the two ends.

This sequence joins TRBV6-4 and TRBJ2-1, with D possibly TRBD2 on 5 matching bases. Germline values: CDR1 MRHNA, CDR2 SNTAGT. The V end was cut by 5 bases, the J end by 0 bases, with 17 bases between. This CDR3 is built from 17 residues. The CDR3 reads CASSLEGGRRSYNEQFF. Here the CDR3 DNA reads TGTGCCAGCAGTCTCGAGGGTGGACGCCGCTCCTACAATGAGCAGTTCTTC.

The genes are TRBV28 and TRBJ1-2; unclear D gene. The length of the CDR3 is 12 residues. Trimming shortened V by 2 bases and J by 2 bases, and 3 bases separated the two germline ends. Looked up from germline, CDR1 is MDHEN and CDR2 is SYDVKM. The CDR3 protein is CASSLSNYGYTF. The CDR3 nucleotides are TGTGCCAGCAGTTTAAGCAACTATGGCTACACCTTC.

The rearrangement joins TRBV5-4 to TRBJ2-3, with a tentative D call TRBD1 (6 bases). The CDR3 is made up of 13 amino acids. From germline, CDR1 is SGHNT and CDR2 YYREEE (reference sequence). V gave up 4 bases and J gave up 6 bases, with 12 bases separating them. CDR3 amino acids: CASSLYRADTQYF. The DNA for the CDR3 is TGTGCCAGCAGCCTTTACAGGGCGGATACGCAGTATTTT.

J is TRBJ2-2 and V is TRBV5-4; 7 bases map to TRBD2. V trimming: 4 bases; J trimming: 6 bases; junction bases outside the gene matches: 6. Germline V gene data show CDR1 as SGHNT and CDR2 as YYREEE (reference sequence). The CDR3 sequence is 14 residues long. CDR3 amino acids: CASSVRTRSGELFF. The DNA for the CDR3 is TGTGCCAGCAGCGTAAGGACTAGATCCGGGGAGCTGTTTTTT.